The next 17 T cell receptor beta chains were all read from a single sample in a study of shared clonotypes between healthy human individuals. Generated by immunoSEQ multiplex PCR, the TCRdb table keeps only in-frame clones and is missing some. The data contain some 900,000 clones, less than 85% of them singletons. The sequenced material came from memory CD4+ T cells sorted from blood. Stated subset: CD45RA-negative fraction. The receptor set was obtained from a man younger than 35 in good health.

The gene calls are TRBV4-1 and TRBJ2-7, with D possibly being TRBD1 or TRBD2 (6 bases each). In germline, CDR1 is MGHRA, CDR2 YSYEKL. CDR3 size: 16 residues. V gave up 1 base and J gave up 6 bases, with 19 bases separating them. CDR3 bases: TGCGCCAGCAGCCAAGGTGGGACTGCAGGGGCTATCGAGCAGTACTTC. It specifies CASSQGGTAGAIEQYF.

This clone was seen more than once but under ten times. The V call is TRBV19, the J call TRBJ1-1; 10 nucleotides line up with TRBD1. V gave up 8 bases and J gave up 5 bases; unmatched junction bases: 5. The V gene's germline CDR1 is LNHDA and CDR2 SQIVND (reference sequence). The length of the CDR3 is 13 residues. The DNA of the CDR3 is TGTGCCAGTCGACAGGGGGCTCAGACTGAAGCTTTCTTT. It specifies CASRQGAQTEAFF.

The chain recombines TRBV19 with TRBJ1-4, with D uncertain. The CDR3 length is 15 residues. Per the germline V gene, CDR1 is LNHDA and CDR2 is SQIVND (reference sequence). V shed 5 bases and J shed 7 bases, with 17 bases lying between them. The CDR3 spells CASSATLGGVEKLFF. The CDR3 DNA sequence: TGTGCCAGTAGTGCCACTCTTGGCGGGGTTGAAAAACTGTTTTTT.

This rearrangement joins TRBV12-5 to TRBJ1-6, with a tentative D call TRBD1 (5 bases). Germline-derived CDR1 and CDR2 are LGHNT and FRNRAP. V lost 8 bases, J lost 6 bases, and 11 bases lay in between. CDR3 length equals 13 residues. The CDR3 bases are TGTGCTAGTTCCCAGGGTGCTAATTCACCCCTCCACTTT. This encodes CASSQGANSPLHF.

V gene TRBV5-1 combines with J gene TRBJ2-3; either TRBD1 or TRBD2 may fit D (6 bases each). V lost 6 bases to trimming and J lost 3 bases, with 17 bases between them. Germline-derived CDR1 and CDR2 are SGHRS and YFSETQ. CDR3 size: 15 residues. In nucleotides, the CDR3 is TGCGCCAGCACCAAAAGGGGGGATAAGACAGATACGCAGTATTTT. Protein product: CASTKRGDKTDTQYF.

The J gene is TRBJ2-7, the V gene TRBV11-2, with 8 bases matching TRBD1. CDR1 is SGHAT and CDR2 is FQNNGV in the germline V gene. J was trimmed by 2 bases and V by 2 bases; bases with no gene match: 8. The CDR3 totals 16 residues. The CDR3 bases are TGTGCCAGCAGCTTACAGGCCGGGACAGGAGCCTACGAGCAGTACTTC. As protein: CASSLQAGTGAYEQYF.

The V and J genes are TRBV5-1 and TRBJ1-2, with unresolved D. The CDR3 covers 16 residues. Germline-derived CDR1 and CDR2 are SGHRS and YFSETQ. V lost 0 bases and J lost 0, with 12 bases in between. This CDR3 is CASSLAPSYTNYGYTF. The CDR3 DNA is TGCGCCAGCAGCTTGGCCCCGTCATACACTAACTATGGCTACACCTTC.

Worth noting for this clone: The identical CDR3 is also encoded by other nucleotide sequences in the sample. The CDR3 DNA follows: TGTGCCAGCAGCGTAGGGGTCGGAGGTTTCACAGATACGCAGTATTTT. This gives the protein CASSVGVGGFTDTQYF. The chain recombines TRBV9 with TRBJ2-3, with D possibly being TRBD2 (5 bases). This CDR3 region has 16 residues. Germline-derived CDR1 and CDR2 are SGDLS and YYNGEE. Trimming cost V 0 bases and J 2 bases, with 13 bases left between them.

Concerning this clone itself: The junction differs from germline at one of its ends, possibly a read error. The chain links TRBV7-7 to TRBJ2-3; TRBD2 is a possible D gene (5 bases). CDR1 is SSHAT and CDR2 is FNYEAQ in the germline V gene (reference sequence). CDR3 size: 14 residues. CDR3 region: CASSVLSGTDTQYF. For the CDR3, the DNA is TGTGCTAGCAGTGTTCTTAGCGGCACAGATACGCAGTATTTT.

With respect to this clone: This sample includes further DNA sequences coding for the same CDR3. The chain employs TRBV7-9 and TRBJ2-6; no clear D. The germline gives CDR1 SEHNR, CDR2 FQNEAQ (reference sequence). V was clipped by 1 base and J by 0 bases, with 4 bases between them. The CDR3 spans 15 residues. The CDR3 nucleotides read TGTGCCAGCAGCTTAGGAGCCTCTGGGGCCAACGTCCTGACTTTC. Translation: CASSLGASGANVLTF.

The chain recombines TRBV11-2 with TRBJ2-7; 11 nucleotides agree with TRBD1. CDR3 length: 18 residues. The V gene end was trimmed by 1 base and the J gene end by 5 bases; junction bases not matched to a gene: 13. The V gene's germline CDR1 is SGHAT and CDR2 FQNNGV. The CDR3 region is CASSLVGTGGGPGDEQYF. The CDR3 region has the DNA TGTGCCAGCAGCTTAGTAGGGACAGGGGGGGGCCCCGGAGACGAGCAGTACTTC.

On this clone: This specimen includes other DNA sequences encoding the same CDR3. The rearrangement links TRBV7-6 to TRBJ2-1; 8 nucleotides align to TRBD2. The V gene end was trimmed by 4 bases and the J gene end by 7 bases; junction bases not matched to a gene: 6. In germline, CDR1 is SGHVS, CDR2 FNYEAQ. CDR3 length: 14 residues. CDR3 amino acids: CASSSGLVRNEQFF. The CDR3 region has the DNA TGTGCCAGCAGCTCGGGACTAGTCCGGAATGAGCAGTTCTTC.

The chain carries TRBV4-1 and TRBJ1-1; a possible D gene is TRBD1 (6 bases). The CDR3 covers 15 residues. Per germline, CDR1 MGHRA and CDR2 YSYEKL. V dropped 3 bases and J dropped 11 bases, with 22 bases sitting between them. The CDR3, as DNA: TGCGCCAGCAGCCAGGTACAGGGTTGGTCTTGGATGGCTTTCTTT. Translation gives CASSQVQGWSWMAFF.

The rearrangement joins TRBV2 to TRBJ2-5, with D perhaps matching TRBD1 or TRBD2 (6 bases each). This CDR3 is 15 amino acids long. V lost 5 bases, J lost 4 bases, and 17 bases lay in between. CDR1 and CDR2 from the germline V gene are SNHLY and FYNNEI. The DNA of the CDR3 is TGTGCCAGCAGTCCTAGGAGGGGGGTCGGAGAGACCCAGTACTTC. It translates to CASSPRRGVGETQYF.

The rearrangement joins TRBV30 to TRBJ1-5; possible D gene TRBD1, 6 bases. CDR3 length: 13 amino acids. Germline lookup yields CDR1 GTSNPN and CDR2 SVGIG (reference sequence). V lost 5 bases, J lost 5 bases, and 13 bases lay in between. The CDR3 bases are TGTGCCTGGGACACAGGGTCGGATCAGCCCCAGCATTTT. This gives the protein CAWDTGSDQPQHF.

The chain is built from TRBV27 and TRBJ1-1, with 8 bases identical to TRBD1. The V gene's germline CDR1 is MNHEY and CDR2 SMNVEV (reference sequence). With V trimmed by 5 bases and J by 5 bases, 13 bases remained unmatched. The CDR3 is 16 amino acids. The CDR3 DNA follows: TGTGCCAGCAGTGTAATCCCAGGGGGCTGGGGAACTGAAGCTTTCTTT. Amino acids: CASSVIPGGWGTEAFF.

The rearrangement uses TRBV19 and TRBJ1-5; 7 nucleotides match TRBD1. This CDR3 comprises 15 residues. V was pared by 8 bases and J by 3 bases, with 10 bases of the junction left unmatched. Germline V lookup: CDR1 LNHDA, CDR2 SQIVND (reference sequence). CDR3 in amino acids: CASLSGTGVNQPQHF. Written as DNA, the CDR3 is TGTGCCAGTCTTTCCGGCACAGGGGTCAATCAGCCCCAGCATTTT.